In its sample, the clone carrying this T cell receptor (beta chain) was seen many times. The CDR3 runs to 14 residues. Trimming left V 4 bases short and J 2 bases short, with 10 bases between. The V gene's germline CDR1 is SGDLS and CDR2 YYNGEE. Molecular barcoding with unique molecular identifiers was used for the TCRbeta library. TCRdb re-derived calls from the PCR reads in MiXCR, one entry per CDR3 protein. The data show more than 250,000 distinct CDR3 sequences, with 9.9% seen just once and 9.5% to 13% held by the top ten. The sample originates from a study of T-cell reconstitution after alpha-beta-depleted transplantation in children.

This sequence originates from a human donor who donated a stem cell graft to a child with SCID. The sample here was PBMCs from the stem cell graft donor, taken from the stem cell graft. The chain joins TRBV9 to TRBJ2-1; maybe TRBD1 (6 bases). CDR3 sequence reads: CASSLQGTYNEQFF. In DNA, the CDR3 is TGTGCCAGCAGCCTACAGGGTACCTACAATGAGCAGTTCTTC.